Presented here are 5 T cell receptor beta chains from one specimen sequenced in a study of cytomegalovirus exposure and HLA in healthy donors. Primers: 60 Vbeta forward and 13 Jbeta reverse. TCRdb's table, derived via immunoSEQ multiplex PCR, lists solely in-frame clones and lacks some. The sample has 150,000 to 200,000 clones; approximately 86% are singletons. Sequencing used PBMCs. These receptors came from a woman younger than 30 in good health and CMV-seronegative.

In DNA, the CDR3 is TGTGCCACCAGCAGAGATCAAAACACTGAAGCTTTCTTT. This sequence encodes CATSRDQNTEAFF. The gene calls are TRBV15 and TRBJ1-1, with D hard to call. Germline V gene sequence: CDR1 LNHNV, CDR2 YYDKDF (reference sequence). There are 13 residues in the CDR3. Trimming pared 0 bases from V and 2 bases from J, leaving 4 bases between.

V gene TRBV5-1 combines with J gene TRBJ2-5; the match to TRBD1 covers 7 bases. The V segment lost 3 bases and the J segment 2 bases; nucleotides outside the gene matches: 7. This CDR3 has 15 amino acids. From germline, CDR1 is SGHRS and CDR2 YFSETQ. CDR3 amino acids: CASSYEQGPQETQYF. The DNA of the CDR3 is TGCGCCAGCAGCTACGAACAGGGGCCTCAAGAGACCCAGTACTTC.

This chain uses TRBV5-1 with TRBJ2-7; 10 positions agree with TRBD1. Losses at the gene ends were 7 bases for V and 4 bases for J; bases not matched to a gene: 11. This CDR3 has 15 residues. Germline CDR1 SGHRS, CDR2 YFSETQ. The CDR3 spells CASPPRDRGLYEQYF. The CDR3 region has the DNA TGCGCCAGCCCTCCCCGGGACAGGGGATTGTACGAGCAGTACTTC.

This clone was detected only a few times. The genes are TRBV4-1 and TRBJ1-1; 8 nucleotides agree with TRBD1. J lost 4 bases, V lost 1 base, and 2 bases had no gene match. CDR3 length equals 14 residues. Germline V CDR1 and CDR2: MGHRA, YSYEKL. CDR3: CASSQVTGGTEAFF. CDR3 DNA sequence: TGCGCCAGCAGCCAAGTAACAGGGGGCACTGAAGCTTTCTTT.

The V gene is TRBV6-1, the J gene TRBJ1-1; no clear D. The CDR3 runs to 15 residues. V was shortened by 5 bases and J by 3 bases, with 16 bases between the two germline ends. Germline CDR1 MNHNS, CDR2 SASEGT. The CDR3 here is CASSHLIGGDTEAFF. CDR3 sequence (DNA): TGTGCCAGCAGTCACCTAATTGGAGGAGACACTGAAGCTTTCTTT.